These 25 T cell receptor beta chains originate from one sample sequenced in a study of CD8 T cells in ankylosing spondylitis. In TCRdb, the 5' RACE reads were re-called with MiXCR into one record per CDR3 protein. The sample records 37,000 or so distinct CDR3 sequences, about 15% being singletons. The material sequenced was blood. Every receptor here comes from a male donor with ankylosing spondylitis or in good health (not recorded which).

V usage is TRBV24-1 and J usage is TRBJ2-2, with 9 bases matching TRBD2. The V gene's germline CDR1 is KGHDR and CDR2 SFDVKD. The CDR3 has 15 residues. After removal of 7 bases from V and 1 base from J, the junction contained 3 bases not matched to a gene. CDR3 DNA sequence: TGTGCCACCAGCCTAGCGGGACGGAACACCGGGGAGCTGTTTTTT. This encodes CATSLAGRNTGELFF.

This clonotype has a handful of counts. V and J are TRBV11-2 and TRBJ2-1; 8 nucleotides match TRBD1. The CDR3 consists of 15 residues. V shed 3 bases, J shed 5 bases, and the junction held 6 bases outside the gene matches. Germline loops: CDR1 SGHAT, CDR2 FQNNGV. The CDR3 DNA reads TGTGCCAGCAGCTTGCAGGGGGCCGGGGACAATGAGCAGTTCTTC. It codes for CASSLQGAGDNEQFF.

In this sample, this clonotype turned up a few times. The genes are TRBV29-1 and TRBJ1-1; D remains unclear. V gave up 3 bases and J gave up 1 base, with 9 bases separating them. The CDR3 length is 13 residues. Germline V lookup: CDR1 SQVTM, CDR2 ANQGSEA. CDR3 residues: CSVDARTNTEAFF. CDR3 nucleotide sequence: TGCAGCGTTGACGCCAGGACGAACACTGAAGCTTTCTTT. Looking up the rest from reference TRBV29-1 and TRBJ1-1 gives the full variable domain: SAVISQKPSRDICQRGTSLTIQCQVDSQVTMMFWYRQQPGQSLTLIATANQGSEATYESGFVIDKFPISRPNLTFSTLTVSNMSPEDSSIYLCSVDARTNTEAFFGQGTRLTVV.

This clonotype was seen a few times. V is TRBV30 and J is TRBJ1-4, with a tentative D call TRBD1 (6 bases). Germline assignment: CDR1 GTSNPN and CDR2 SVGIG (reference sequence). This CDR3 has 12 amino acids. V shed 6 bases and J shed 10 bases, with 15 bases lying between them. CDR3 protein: CACETGLGKLFF. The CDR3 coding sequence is TGTGCCTGCGAGACAGGTCTCGGAAAACTGTTTTTT.

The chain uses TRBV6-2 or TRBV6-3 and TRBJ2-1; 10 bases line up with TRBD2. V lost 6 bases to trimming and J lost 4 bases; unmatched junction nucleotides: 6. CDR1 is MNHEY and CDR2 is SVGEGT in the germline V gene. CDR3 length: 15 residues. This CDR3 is CASRRSSGSYNEQFF. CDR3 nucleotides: TGTGCCAGCAGAAGGTCTAGCGGGAGTTACAATGAGCAGTTCTTC.

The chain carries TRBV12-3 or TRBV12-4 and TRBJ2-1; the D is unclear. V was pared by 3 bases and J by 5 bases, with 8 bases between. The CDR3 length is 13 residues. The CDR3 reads CASSFLQNNEQFF. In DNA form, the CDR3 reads TGTGCCAGCAGTTTTCTACAGAACAATGAGCAGTTCTTC.

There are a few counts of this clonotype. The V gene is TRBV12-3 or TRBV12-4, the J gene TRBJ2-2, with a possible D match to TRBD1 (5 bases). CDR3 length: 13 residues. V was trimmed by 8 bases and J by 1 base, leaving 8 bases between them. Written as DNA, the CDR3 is TGTGCCAGCGGGGCGGAGAACACCGGGGAGCTGTTTTTT. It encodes CASGAENTGELFF.

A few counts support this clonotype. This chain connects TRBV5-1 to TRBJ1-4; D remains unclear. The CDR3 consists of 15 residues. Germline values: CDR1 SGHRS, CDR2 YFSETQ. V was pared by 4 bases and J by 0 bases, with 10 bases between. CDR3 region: CASSGSYATNEKLFF. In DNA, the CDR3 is TGCGCCAGCAGCGGCAGCTATGCAACTAATGAAAAACTGTTTTTT.

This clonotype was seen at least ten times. CDR3 loop: CASSPQGAAMNTEAFF. The CDR3 DNA is TGTGCCAGCAGCCCCCAGGGAGCAGCAATGAACACTGAAGCTTTCTTT. The chain couples TRBV7-2 to TRBJ1-1, with a weak D call TRBD1 (5 bases). Germline CDR1 is SGHTA and CDR2 is FQGNSA. The CDR3 spans 16 residues. Trimming stripped 5 bases from V and 0 bases from J, with 16 bases between.

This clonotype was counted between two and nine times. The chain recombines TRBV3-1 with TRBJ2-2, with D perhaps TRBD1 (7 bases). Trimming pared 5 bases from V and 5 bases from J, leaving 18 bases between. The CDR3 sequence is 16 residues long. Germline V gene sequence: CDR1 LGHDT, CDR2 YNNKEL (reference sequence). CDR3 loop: CASSAKRQGGTGELFF. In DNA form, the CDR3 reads TGTGCCAGCAGCGCCAAACGACAGGGAGGAACCGGGGAGCTGTTTTTT. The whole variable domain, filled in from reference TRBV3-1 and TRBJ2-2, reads DTAVSQTPKYLVTQMGNDKSIKCEQNLGHDTMYWYKQDSKKFLKIMFSYNNKELIINETVPNRFSPKSPDKAHLNLHINSLELGDSAVYFCASSAKRQGGTGELFFGEGSRLTVL.

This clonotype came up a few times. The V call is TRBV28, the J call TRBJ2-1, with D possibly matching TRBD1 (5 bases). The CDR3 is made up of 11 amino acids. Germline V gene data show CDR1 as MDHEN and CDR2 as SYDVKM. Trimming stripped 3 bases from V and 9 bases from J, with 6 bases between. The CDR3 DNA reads TGTGCCAGCAGTTTGGGGCGTGAGCAGTTCTTC. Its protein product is CASSLGREQFF.

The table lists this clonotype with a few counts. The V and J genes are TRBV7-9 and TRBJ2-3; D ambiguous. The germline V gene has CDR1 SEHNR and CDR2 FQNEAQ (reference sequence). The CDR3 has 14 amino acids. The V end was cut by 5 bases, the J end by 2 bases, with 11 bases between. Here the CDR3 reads CASSRHGSTDTQYF. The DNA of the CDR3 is TGTGCCAGCAGCCGACACGGCTCCACAGATACGCAGTATTTT.

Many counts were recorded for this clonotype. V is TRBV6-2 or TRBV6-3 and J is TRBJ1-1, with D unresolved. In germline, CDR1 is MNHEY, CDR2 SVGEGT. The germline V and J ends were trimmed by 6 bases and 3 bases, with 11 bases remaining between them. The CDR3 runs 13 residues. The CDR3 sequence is CASSPWTYTEAFF. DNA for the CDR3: TGTGCCAGCAGCCCCTGGACGTACACTGAAGCTTTCTTT.

The CDR3 here is CASSLRTSGSTGELFF. DNA of the CDR3: TGTGCCAGCAGCTTGAGGACTAGCGGATCCACCGGGGAGCTGTTTTTT. The chain links TRBV7-2 to TRBJ2-2; 10 bases agree with TRBD2. Germline assignment: CDR1 SGHTA and CDR2 FQGNSA. J lost 4 bases, V lost 3 bases, and 5 bases had no gene match. The CDR3 loop spans 16 amino acids.

The DNA of the CDR3 is TGTGCCACCAGTTTAAGCCAAGGGGCGCAGTTCTTC. It yields the protein CATSLSQGAQFF. The chain has TRBV24-1 and TRBJ2-1; tentatively, D is TRBD1 (5 bases). Trimming took 6 bases from V and 12 from J, leaving 14 bases between them. From germline, CDR1 is KGHDR and CDR2 SFDVKD. The CDR3 is 12 residues long.

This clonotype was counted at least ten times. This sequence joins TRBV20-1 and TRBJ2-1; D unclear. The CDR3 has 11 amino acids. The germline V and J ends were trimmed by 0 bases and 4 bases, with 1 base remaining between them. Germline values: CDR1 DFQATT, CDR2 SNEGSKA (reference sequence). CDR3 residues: CSAREYNEQFF. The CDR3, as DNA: TGCAGTGCTAGAGAATACAATGAGCAGTTCTTC.

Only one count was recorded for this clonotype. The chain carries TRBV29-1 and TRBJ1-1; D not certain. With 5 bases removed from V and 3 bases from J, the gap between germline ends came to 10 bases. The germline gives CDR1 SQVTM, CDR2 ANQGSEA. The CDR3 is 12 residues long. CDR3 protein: CSVFGVDTEAFF. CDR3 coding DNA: TGCAGCGTTTTCGGGGTGGACACTGAAGCTTTCTTT.

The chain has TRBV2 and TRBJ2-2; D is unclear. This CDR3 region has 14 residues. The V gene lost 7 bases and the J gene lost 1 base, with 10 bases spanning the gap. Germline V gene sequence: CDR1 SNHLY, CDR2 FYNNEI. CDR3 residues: CASKAAENTGELFF. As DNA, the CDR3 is TGTGCCAGCAAGGCAGCTGAGAACACCGGGGAGCTGTTTTTT.

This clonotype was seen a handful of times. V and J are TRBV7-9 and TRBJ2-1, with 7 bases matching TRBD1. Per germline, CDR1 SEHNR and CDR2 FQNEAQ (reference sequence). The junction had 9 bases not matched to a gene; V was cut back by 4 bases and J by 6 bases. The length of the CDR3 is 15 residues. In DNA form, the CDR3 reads TGTGCCAGCAGCTCACCCGACAGGGCCATCAATGAGCAGTTCTTC. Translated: CASSSPDRAINEQFF.

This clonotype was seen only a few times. In nucleotides, the CDR3 is TGCGCCAGCAGCCAAGAAGGGTTGGACAATGAGCAGTTCTTC. Protein: CASSQEGLDNEQFF. The chain joins TRBV4-3 to TRBJ2-1; D gene uncertain. Germline V gives CDR1 LGHNA, CDR2 YSLEER. CDR3 length equals 14 residues. V was pared by 0 bases and J by 5 bases, with 8 bases between.

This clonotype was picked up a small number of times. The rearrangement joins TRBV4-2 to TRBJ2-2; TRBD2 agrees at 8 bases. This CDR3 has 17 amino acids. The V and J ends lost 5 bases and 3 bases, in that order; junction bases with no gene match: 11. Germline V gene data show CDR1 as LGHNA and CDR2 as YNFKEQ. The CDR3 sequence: CASSKLSSGFYTGELFF. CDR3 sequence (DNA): TGTGCCAGCAGCAAGTTATCTAGCGGGTTTTACACCGGGGAGCTGTTTTTT.

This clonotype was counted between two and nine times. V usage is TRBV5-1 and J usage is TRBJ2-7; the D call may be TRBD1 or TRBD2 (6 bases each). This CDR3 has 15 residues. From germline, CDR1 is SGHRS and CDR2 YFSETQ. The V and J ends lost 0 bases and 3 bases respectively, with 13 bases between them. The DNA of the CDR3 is TGCGCCAGCAGCTTGGTTAGCGGACAGTTCTACGAGCAGTACTTC. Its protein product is CASSLVSGQFYEQYF.

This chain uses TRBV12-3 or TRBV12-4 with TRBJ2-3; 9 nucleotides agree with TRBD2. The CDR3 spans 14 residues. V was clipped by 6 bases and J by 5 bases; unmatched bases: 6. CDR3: CASRVAGVEDTQYF. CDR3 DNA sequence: TGTGCCAGCAGGGTAGCGGGAGTGGAAGATACGCAGTATTTT.

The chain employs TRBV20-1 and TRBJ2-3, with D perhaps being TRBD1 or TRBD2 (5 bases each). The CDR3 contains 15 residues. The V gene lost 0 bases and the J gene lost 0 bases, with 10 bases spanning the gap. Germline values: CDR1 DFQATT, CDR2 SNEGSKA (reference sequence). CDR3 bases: TGCAGTGCTAGAGATCTTGGGGGAAGCACAGATACGCAGTATTTT. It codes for CSARDLGGSTDTQYF.

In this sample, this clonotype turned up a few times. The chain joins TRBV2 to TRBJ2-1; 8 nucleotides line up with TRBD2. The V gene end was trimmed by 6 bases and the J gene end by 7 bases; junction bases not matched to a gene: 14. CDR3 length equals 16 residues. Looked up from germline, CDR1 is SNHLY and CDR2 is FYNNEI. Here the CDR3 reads CASSPPWTSKDNEQFF. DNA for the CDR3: TGTGCCAGCAGCCCCCCTTGGACTAGCAAGGATAATGAGCAGTTCTTC.